This T cell receptor beta chain was identified in a study of CD8 T cells in Susac syndrome. Trimming took off 2 bases at V and 4 bases at J, with 9 bases between the two ends. The germline V gene encodes CDR1 SGHVS and CDR2 FNYEAQ. This CDR3 has 14 residues. The RNA, about 0.45 to 1 ug, was put through reverse transcription using random hexamers. A single record per CDR3 protein comes from TCRdb applying MiXCR to the immunoSEQ multiplex PCR reads. The sample has 140,000 or so distinct CDR3 sequences; around 96% are singletons. This clonotype was counted once. Antigen unknown. Study conclusions and caveats: The authors acknowledged that the study's TCR sequencing and HLA analysis involved relatively few individuals.

The source of this sequence is a human donor with multiple sclerosis. This chain links TRBV7-6 with TRBJ1-3, with TRBD1 as a possible D gene (5 bases). Input material: CD4+ T cells from PBMCs. CDR3 DNA: TGTGCCAGCAGCTTATCCCGACAGGGAAACACCATATATTTT. Protein: CASSLSRQGNTIYF.